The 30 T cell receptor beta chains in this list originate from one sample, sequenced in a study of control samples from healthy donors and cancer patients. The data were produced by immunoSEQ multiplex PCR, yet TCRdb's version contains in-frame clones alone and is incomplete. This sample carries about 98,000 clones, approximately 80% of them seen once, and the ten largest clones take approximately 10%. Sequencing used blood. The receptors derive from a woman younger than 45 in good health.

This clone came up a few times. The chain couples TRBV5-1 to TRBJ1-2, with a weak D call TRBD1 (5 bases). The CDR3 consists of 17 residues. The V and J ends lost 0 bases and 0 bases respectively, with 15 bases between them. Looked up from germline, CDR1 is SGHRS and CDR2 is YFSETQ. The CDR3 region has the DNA TGCGCCAGCAGCTTGGGGGGCGTCCCAAGCTCTAACTATGGCTACACCTTC. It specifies CASSLGGVPSSNYGYTF.

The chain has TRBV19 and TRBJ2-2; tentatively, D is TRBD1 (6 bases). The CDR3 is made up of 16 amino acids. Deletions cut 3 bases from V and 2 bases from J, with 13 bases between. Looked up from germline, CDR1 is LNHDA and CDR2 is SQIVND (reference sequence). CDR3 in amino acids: CASSMPGALNTGELFF. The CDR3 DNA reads TGTGCCAGTAGTATGCCAGGGGCCCTCAACACCGGGGAGCTGTTTTTT.

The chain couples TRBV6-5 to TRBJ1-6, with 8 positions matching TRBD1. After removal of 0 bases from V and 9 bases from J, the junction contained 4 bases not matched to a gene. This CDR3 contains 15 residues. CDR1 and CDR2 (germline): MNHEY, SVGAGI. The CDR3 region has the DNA TGTGCCAGCAGTTACTCATCAGGGGGCAGTTCACCCCTCCACTTT. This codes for CASSYSSGGSSPLHF.

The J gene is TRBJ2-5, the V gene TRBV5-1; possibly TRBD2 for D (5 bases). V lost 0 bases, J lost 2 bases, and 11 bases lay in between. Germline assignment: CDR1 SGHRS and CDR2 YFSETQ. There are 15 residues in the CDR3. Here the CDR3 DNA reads TGCGCCAGCAGCTTGGATGGAGGCTCGCAAGAGACCCAGTACTTC. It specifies CASSLDGGSQETQYF.

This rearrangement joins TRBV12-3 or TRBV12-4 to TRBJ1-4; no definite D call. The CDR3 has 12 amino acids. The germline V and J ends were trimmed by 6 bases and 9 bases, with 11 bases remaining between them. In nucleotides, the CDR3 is TGTGCCAGCAGCCCCCCGGGCCAAAAACTGTTTTTT. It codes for CASSPPGQKLFF.

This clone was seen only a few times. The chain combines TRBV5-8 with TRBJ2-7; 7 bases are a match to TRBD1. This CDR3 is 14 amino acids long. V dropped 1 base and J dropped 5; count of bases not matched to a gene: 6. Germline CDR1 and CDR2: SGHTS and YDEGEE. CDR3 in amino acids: CASSLYRGLDEQYF. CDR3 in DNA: TGTGCCAGCAGCTTGTATAGGGGGCTCGACGAGCAGTACTTC.

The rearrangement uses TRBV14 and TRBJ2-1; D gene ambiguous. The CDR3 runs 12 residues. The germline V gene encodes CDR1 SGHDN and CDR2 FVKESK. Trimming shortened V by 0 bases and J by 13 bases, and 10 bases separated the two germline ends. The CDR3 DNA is TGTGCCAGCAGCCAAGATACTAATATACAGTTCTTC. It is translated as CASSQDTNIQFF.

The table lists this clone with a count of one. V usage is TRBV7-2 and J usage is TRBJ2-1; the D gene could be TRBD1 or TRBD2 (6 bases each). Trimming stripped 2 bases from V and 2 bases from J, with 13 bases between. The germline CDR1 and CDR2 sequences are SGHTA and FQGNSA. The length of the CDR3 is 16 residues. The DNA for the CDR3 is TGTGCCAGCAGCTTAAGGACCGGGGGCCCCTACAATGAGCAGTTCTTC. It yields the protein CASSLRTGGPYNEQFF. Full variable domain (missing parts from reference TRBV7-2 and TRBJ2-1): GAGVSQSPSNKVTEKGKDVELRCDPISGHTALYWYRQSLGQGLEFLIYFQGNSAPDKSGLPSDRFSAERTGGSVSTLTIQRTQQEDSAVYLCASSLRTGGPYNEQFFGPGTRLTVL.

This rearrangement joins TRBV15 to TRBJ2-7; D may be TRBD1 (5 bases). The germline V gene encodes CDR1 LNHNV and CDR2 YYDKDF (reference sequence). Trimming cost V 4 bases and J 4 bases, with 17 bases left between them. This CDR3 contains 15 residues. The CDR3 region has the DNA TGTGCCACCAGCAAGGGGCCAGGGCAATCGTACGAGCAGTACTTC. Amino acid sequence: CATSKGPGQSYEQYF.

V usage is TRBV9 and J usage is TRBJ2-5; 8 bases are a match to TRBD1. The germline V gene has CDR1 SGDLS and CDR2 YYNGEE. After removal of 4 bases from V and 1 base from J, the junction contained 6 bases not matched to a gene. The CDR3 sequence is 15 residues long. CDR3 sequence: CASSPRQGTQETQYF. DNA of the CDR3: TGTGCCAGCAGCCCACGACAGGGGACCCAAGAGACCCAGTACTTC.

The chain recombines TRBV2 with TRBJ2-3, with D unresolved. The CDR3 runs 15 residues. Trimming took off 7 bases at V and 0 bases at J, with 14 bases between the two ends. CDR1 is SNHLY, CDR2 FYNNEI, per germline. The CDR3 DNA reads TGTGCCAGCAACCTTTCCGCCGGTAGCACAGATACGCAGTATTTT. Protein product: CASNLSAGSTDTQYF.

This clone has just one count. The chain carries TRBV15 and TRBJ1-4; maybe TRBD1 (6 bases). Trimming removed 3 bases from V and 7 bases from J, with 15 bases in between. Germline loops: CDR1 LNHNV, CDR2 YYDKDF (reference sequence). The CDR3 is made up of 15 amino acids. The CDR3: CATSRGTEGVEKLFF. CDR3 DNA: TGTGCCACCAGCAGGGGGACCGAGGGGGTTGAAAAACTGTTTTTT. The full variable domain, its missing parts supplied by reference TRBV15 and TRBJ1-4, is DAMVIQNPRYQVTQFGKPVTLSCSQTLNHNVMYWYQQKSSQAPKLLFHYYDKDFNNEADTPDNFQSRRPNTSFCFLDIRSPGLGDTAMYLCATSRGTEGVEKLFFGSGTQLSVL.

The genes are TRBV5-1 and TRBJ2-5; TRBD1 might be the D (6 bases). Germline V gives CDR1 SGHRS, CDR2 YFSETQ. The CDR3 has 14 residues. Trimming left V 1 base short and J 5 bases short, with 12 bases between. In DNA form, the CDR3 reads TGCGCCAGCAGCTTGTACAGGGTAGGGGAGACCCAGTACTTC. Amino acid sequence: CASSLYRVGETQYF. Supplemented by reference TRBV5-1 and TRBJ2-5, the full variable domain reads KAGVTQTPRYLIKTRGQQVTLSCSPISGHRSVSWYQQTPGQGLQFLFEYFSETQRNKGNFPGRFSGRQFSNSRSEMNVSTLELGDSALYLCASSLYRVGETQYFGPGTRLLVL.

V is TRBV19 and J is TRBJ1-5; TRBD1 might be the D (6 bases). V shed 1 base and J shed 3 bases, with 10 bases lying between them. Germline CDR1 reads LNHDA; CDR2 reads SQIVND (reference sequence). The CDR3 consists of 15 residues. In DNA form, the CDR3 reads TGTGCCAGTAGTATAGGCAGGGGCGACAATCAGCCCCAGCATTTT. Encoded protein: CASSIGRGDNQPQHF.

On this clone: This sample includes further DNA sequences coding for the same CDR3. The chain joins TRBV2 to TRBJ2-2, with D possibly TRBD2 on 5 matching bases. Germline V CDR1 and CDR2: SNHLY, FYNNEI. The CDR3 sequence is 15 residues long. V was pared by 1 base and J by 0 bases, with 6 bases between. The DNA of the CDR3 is TGTGCCAGCAGTGAAGTGAGGGCGAACACCGGGGAGCTGTTTTTT. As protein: CASSEVRANTGELFF.

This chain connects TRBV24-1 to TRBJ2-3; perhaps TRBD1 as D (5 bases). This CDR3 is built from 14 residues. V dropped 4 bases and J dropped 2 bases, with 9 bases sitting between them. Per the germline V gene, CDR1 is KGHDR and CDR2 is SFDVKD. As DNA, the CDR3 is TGTGCCACCAGTGAAACAGGTTACACAGATACGCAGTATTTT. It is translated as CATSETGYTDTQYF.

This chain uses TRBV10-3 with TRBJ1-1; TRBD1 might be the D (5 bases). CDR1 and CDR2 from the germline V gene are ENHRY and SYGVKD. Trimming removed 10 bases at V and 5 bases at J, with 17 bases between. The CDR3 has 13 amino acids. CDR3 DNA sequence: TGTGCCACTCAGTTACAGTCAGGGACTGAAGCTTTCTTT. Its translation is CATQLQSGTEAFF.

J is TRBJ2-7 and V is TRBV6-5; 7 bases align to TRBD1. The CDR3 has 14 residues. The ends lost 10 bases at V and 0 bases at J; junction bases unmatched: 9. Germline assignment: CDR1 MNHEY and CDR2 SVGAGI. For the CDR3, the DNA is TGTGCCATTTCTACGACAGGGTACTCCTACGAGCAGTACTTC. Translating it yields CAISTTGYSYEQYF.

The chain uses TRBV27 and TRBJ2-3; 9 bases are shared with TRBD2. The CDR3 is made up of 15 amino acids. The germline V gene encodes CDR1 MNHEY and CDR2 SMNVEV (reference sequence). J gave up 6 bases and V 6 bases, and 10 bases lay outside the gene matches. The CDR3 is CASRYSGGSRDTQYF. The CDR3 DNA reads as TGTGCCAGCAGGTATAGCGGGGGCTCCCGGGATACGCAGTATTTT.

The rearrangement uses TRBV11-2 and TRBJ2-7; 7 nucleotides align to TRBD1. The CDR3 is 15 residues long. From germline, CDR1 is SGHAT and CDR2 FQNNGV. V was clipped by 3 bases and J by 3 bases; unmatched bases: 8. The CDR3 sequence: CASSFRDSLSYEQYF. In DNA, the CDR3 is TGTGCCAGCAGCTTCCGGGACAGCTTGAGCTACGAGCAGTACTTC.

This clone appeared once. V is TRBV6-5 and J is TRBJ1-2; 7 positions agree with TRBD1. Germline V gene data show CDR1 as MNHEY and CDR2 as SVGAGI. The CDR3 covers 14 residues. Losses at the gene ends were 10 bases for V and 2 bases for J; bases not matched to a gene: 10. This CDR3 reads CATSPGQTNYGYTF. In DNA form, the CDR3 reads TGTGCCACCTCGCCGGGACAGACGAACTATGGCTACACCTTC.

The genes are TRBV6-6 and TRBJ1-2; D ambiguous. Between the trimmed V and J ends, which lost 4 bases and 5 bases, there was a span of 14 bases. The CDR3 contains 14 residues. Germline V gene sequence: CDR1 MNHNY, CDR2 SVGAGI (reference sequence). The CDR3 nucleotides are TGTGCCAGCAGTTTCGTGTCGGGAGAATATGGCTACACCTTC. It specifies CASSFVSGEYGYTF.

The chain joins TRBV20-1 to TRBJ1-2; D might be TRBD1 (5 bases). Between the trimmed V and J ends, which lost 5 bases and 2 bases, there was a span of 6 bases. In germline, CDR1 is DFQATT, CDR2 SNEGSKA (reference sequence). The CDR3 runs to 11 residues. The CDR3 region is CSARQNYGYTF. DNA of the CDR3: TGCAGTGCTCGACAGAACTATGGCTACACCTTC.

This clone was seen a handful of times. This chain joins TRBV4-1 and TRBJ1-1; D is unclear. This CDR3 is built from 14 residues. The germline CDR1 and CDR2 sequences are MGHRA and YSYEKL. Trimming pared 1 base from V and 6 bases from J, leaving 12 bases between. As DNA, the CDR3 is TGCGCCAGCAGCCAAGTGGATAGGCCTCCTGAAGCTTTCTTT. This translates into CASSQVDRPPEAFF.

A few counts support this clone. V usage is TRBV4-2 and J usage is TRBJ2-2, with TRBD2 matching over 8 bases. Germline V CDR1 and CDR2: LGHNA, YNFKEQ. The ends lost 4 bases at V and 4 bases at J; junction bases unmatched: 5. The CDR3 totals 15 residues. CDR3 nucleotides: TGTGCCAGCAGCCCAGCGGGGGCGGGCACCGGGGAGCTGTTTTTT. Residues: CASSPAGAGTGELFF.

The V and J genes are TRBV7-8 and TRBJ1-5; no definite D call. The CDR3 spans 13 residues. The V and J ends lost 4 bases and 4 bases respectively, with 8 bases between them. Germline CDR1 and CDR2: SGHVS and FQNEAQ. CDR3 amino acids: CASSSHQNQPQHF. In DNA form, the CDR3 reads TGTGCCAGCAGCTCACACCAAAATCAGCCCCAGCATTTT.

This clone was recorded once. CDR3 bases: TGCGCCAGCAGCCAAAGCGGGGGGCCCGCAGATACGCAGTATTTT. The encoded protein is CASSQSGGPADTQYF. The chain employs TRBV4-1 and TRBJ2-3; 9 nucleotides match TRBD2. Germline V gene sequence: CDR1 MGHRA, CDR2 YSYEKL. The CDR3 spans 15 residues. J gave up 4 bases and V 2 bases, and 4 bases lay outside the gene matches.

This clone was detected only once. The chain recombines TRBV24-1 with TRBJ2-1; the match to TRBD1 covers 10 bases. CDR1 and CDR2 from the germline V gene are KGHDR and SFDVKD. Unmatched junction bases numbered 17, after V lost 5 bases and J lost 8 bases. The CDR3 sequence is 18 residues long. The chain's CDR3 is CATSGERGQGLTRDEQFF. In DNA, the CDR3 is TGTGCCACCAGTGGCGAGAGGGGACAGGGGCTTACAAGAGATGAGCAGTTCTTC.

In DNA, the CDR3 is TGTGCCAGCAGCTTAGTTACTGCGGGCGGAAAGGGTGGCTACACCTTC. It encodes CASSLVTAGGKGGYTF. The rearrangement joins TRBV7-2 to TRBJ1-2; D gene ambiguous. There are 16 residues in the CDR3. Germline CDR1 and CDR2: SGHTA and FQGNSA. The V end lost 1 base, the J end lost 7 bases, and 19 bases lay between the germline ends.

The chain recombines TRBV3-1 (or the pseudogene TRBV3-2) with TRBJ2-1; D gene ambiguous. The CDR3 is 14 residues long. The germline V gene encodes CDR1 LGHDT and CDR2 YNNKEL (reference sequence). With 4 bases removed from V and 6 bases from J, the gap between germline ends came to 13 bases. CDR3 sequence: CASSPFLSSNEQFF. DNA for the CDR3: TGTGCCAGCAGCCCATTTTTGAGCTCCAATGAGCAGTTCTTC.